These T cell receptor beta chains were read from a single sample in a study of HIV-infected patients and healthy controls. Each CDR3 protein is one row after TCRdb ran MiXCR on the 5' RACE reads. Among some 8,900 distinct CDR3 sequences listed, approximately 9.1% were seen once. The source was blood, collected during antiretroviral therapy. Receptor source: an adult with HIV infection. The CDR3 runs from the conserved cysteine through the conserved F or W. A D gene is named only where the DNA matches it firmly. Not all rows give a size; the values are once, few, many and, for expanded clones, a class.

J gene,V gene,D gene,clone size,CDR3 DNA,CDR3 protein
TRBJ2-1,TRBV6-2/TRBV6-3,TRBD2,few,TGTGCCAGCAGTTACTTTAGTAGCGGGTACAATGAGCAGTTCTTC,CASSYFSSGYNEQFF
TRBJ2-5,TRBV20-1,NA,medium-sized,TGCAGTGCTCTTAGGAGGGAGGAGACCCAGTACTTC,CSALRREETQYF
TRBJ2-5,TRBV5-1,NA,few,TGCGCCAGCAAACCACAGGGGGGGTTGGAGACCCAGTACTTC,CASKPQGGLETQYF
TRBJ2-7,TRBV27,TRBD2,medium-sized,TGTGCCAGCAGAACCGGGAGGGCCGGCGACGAGCAGTACTTC,CASRTGRAGDEQYF
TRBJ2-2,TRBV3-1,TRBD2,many,TGTGCCAGCAGCCAAGTGCCTAGCGGGATCGGGGAGCTGTTTTTT,CASSQVPSGIGELFF
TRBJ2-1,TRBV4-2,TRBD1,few,TGTGCCAGCAGCCAGGCCGGACAGGGGGGCTCCTACAATGAGCAGTTCTTC,CASSQAGQGGSYNEQFF
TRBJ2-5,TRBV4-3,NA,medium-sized,TGCGCCAGCAGCCAAGACCCCGACCCGACGGAGACCCAGTACTTC,CASSQDPDPTETQYF
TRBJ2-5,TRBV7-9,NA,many,TGTGCCAGCAGCTTAGCGAGTGTCGTTTTGACCCAGTACTTC,CASSLASVVLTQYF
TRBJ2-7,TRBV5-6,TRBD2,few,TGTGCCAGCAGCCGAGGACTAGCGGGAGGATCTGCCTACGAGCAGTACTTC,CASSRGLAGGSAYEQYF
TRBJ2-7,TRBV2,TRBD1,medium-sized,TGTGCCAGCAGTGATAGTTTACGGACAGGAGCCTACGAGCAGTACTTC,CASSDSLRTGAYEQYF
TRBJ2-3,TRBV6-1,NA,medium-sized,TGTGCCAGCAGTGAAAGGGCAGGAAGAACGCCCGATACGCAGTATTTT,CASSERAGRTPDTQYF
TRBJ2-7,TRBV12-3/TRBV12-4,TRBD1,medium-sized,TGTGCCAGCAGCCCCAGGACAGGCAACTACGAGCAGTACTTC,CASSPRTGNYEQYF
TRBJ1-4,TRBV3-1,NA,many,TGTGCCAGTCAATGGGGCAATGAAAAACTGTTTTTT,CASQWGNEKLFF
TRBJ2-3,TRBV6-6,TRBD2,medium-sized,TGTGCCAGCAGTTACCCCCCCCGACTAGCGGGGGACACAGATACGCAGTATTTT,CASSYPPRLAGDTDTQYF
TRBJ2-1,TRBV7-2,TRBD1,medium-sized,TGTGCCAGCAGCTTAGTGACAGGGCGACGTCAAGAGCAGTTCTTC,CASSLVTGRRQEQFF
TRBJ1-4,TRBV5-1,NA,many,TGCGCCAACACCGCTCGACCATTGACAGATCTAACTAATGAAAAACTGTTTTTT,CANTARPLTDLTNEKLFF
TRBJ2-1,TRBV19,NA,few,TGTGCCAGTAGTATTACGGGGGGCCGACGCAGCTCCTACAATGAGCAGTTCTTC,CASSITGGRRSSYNEQFF
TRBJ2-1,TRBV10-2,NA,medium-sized,TGCGCCAGCAGCGAGTACTCGACTGTCAATGAGCAGTTCTTC,CASSEYSTVNEQFF
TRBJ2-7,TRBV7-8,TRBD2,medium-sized,TGTGCCAGCAGCTTGGTTACTAGCGGGAGTTCCGGCGAGCAGTACTTC,CASSLVTSGSSGEQYF
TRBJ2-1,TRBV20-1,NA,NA,TGCAGTGCTAGAGCCCGAGGACAGTACAATGAGCAGTTCTTC,CSARARGQYNEQFF
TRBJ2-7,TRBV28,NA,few,TGTGCCAGCAGTTCCAGGGTTTCGTGGGTTAACACCTACGAGCAGTACTTC,CASSSRVSWVNTYEQYF
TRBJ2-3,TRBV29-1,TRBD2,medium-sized,TGCAGCGTTGCAGGACTAGCGGGAGTTGGCACAGATACGCAGTATTTT,CSVAGLAGVGTDTQYF
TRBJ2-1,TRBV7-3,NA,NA,TGTGCCAGCAGCCGCGTACTAGGCAATGAGCAGTTCTTC,CASSRVLGNEQFF
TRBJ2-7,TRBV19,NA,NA,TGTGCCAGTAGTTCGGCGGGCGGCGGCTACGAGCAGTACTTC,CASSSAGGGYEQYF
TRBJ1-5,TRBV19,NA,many,TGTGCCAGTAGTATCCAGGGTGGTCAGCCCCAGCATTTT,CASSIQGGQPQHF
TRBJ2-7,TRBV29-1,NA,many,TGCAGCGGCAGGGGAGGCCACGAGCAGTACTTC,CSGRGGHEQYF
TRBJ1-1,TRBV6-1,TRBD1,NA,TGTGCCAGCTCTAGGGGGGACAGGGGGCGCACTGAAGCTTTCTTT,CASSRGDRGRTEAFF
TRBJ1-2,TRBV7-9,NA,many,TGTGCCAGCAGCCCCCCACAGGGTCGGGGCTACACCTTC,CASSPPQGRGYTF
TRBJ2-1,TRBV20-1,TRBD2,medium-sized,TGCAGTGCCCCGGGACTAGCGGGAGGTGTGAACAATGAGCAGTTCTTC,CSAPGLAGGVNNEQFF
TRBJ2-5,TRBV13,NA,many,TGTGCCAGCAGCTTGAAGCGTGCGGCGAGAGAGACCCAGTACTTC,CASSLKRAARETQYF
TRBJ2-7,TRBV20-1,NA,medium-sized,TGCAGTGTTTTAATTAGCCGAGGACCCTACGAGCAGTACTTC,CSVLISRGPYEQYF
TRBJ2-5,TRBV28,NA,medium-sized,TGTGCCAGCAGTTCCCCAGGGGAGACCCAGTACTTC,CASSSPGETQYF
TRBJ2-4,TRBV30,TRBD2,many,TGTGCCTACGACGGGAGGTGGGCCAAAAACATTCAGTACTTC,CAYDGRWAKNIQYF
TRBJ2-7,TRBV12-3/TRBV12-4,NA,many,TGTGCCAGCAGTTTAGGGACTTGGGGTGGAGAGCAGTACTTC,CASSLGTWGGEQYF
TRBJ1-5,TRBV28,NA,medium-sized,TGTGCCAGCGGCCCCTGGACATCGGCCGGGTTAAAGCCCCAGCATTTT,CASGPWTSAGLKPQHF
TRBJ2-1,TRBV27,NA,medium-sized,TGTGCCAGCACCCTGGGCCCCTTGCTTTTC,CASTLGPLLF
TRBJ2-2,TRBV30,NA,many,TGTGCCTGGAGTGGGGCAGTGCTGAGCGGGGAGCTGTTTTTT,CAWSGAVLSGELFF
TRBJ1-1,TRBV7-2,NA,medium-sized,TGTGCCAGCACCATACTCAAGAACACTGAAGCTTTCTTT,CASTILKNTEAFF
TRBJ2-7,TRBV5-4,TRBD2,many,TGTGCCAGCAGCTGGAGGACGGCAGCGGGAGGGAAACGCTACGAGCAGTACTTC,CASSWRTAAGGKRYEQYF
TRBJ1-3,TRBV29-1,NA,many,TGCAGCGTGGAGGACAGTGACTCTGGAAACACCATATATTTT,CSVEDSDSGNTIYF
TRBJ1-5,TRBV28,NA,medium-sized,TGTGCCAGCAGTTTGGGGGGCCAGCCCCAGCATTTT,CASSLGGQPQHF
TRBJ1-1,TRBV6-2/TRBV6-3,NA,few,TGTGCCAGCAGTTTACATGGGGACGCGGACACTGAAGCTTTCTTT,CASSLHGDADTEAFF
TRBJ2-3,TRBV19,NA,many,TGTGCCAGTAGTATAGATACCCAGGCCAGTTACACAGATACGCAGTATTTT,CASSIDTQASYTDTQYF
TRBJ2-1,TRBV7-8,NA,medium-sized,TGTGCCAGCAGCTTAGGACTATATGAGCAGTTCTTC,CASSLGLYEQFF
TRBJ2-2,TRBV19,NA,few,TGTGCCAGTAGAGATATTCTACCGGTCGCTCGCCTGTTTTTT,CASRDILPVARLFF